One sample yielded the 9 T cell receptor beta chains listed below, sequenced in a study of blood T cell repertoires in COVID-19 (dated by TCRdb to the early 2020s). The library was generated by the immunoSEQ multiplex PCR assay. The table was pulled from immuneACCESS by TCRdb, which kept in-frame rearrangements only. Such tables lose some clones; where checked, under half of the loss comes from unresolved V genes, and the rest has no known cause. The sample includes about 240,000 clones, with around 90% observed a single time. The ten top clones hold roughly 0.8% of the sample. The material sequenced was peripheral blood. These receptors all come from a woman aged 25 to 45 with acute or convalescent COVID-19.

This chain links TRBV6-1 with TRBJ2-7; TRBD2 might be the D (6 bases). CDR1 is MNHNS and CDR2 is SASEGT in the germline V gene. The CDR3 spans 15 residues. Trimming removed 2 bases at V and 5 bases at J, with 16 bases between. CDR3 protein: CASSELRGIVDEQYF. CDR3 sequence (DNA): TGTGCCAGCAGTGAACTCCGGGGGATAGTAGACGAGCAGTACTTC.

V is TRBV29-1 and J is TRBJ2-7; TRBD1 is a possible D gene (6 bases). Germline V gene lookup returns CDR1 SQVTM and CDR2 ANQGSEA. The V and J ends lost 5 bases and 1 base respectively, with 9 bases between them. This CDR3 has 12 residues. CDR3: CSVRTESYEQYF. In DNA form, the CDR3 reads TGCAGCGTTCGGACAGAATCCTACGAGCAGTACTTC.

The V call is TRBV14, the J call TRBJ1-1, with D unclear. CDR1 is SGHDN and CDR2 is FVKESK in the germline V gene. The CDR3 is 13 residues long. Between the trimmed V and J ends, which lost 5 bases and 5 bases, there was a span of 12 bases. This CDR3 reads CASSFGYGTEAFF. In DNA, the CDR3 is TGTGCCAGCAGCTTCGGGTATGGAACTGAAGCTTTCTTT. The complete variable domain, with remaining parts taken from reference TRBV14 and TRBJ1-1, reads EAGVTQFPSHSVIEKGQTVTLRCDPISGHDNLYWYRRVMGKEIKFLLHFVKESKQDESGMPNNRFLAERTGGTYSTLKVQPAELEDSGVYFCASSFGYGTEAFFGQGTRLTVV.

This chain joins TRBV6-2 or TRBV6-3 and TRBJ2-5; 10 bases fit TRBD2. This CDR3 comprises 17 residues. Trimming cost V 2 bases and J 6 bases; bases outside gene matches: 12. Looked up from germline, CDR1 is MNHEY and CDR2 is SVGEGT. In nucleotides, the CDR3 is TGTGCCAGCAGTTACGTAGCGGGAGGAGGGGGGCGACAGACCCAGTACTTC. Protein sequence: CASSYVAGGGGRQTQYF.

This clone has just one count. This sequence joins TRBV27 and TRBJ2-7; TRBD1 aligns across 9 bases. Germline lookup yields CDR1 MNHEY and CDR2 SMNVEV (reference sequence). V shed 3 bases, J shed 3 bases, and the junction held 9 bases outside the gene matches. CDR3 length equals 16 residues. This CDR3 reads CASSLGPGTGNYEQYF. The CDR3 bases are TGTGCCAGCAGTTTGGGCCCCGGGACAGGGAACTACGAGCAGTACTTC.

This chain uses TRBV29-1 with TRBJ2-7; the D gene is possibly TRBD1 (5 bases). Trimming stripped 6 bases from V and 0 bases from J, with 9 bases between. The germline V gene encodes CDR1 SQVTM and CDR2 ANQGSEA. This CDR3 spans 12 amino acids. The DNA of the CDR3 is TGCAGCGTGACAGCAAGCTCCTACGAGCAGTACTTC. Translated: CSVTASSYEQYF.

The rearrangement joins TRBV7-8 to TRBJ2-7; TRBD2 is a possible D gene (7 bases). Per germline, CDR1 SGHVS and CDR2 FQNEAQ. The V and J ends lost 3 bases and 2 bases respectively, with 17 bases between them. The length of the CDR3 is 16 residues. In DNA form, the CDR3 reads TGTGCCAGCAGCTTCGCCGGGGGGCAGGGAACCTACGAGCAGTACTTC. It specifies CASSFAGGQGTYEQYF.

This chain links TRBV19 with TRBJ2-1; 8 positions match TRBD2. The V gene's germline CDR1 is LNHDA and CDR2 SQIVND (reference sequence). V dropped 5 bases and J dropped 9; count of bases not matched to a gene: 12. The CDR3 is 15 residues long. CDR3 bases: TGTGCCAGTAGTCTTGAAACGGGAGGGCCGGGTGAGCAGTTCTTC. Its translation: CASSLETGGPGEQFF.

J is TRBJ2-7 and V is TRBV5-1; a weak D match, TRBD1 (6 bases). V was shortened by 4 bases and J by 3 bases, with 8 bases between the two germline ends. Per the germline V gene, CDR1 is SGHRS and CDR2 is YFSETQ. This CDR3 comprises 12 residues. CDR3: CASSKQGYEQYF. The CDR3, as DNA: TGCGCCAGCAGCAAACAGGGCTACGAGCAGTACTTC.